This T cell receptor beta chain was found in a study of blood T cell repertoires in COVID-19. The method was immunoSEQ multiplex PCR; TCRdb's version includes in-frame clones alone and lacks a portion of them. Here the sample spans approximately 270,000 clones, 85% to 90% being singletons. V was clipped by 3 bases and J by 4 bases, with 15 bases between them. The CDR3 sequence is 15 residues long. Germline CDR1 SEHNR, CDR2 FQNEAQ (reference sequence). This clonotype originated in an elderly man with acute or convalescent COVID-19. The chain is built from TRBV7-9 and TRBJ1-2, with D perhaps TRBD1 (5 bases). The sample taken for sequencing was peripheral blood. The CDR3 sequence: CASSLGGTGGYGYTF. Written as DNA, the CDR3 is TGTGCCAGCAGCTTGGGAGGGACCGGGGGCTATGGCTACACCTTC.